Listed below are T cell receptor beta chains from one sample, sequenced in a study of metastatic and nonmetastatic thyroid tumors. TCRdb redid the clone calls on the PCR reads using MiXCR. The repertoire holds under 25,000 clones, with 20% to 30% as singletons. Material for sequencing was blood. These receptors originate from a male donor with papillary thyroid cancer or a benign thyroid nodule (not recorded which). Some clones in this sample may be carry-over from other donors' samples. CDR3s include the opening cysteine and the closing phenylalanine or tryptophan. The D gene is left open where the match is weak. Expanded clones are given a class, and other clones once, few, many or no size at all.

d_call	cdr3_length	v_call	j_call	clone_size	cdr3_nt	cdr3_aa
.	15	TRBV5-1	TRBJ2-3	.	TGCGCCAGCAGCTTGGGGGGGGCGCACGGAGATACGCAGTATTTT	CASSLGGAHGDTQYF
.	16	TRBV7-8	TRBJ2-3	once	TGTGCCAGCAGCTTAGCGGGCAGCGGGAGCACAGATACGCAGTATTTT	CASSLAGSGSTDTQYF
.	13	TRBV7-9	TRBJ2-1	.	TGTGCCAGCAGCCACGGATGGCTCAATGAGCAGTTCTTC	CASSHGWLNEQFF
.	13	TRBV28	TRBJ2-7	.	TGTGCCAGCAGAGAGGGTTTCTCCTACGAGCAGTACTTC	CASREGFSYEQYF
TRBD1	18	TRBV18	TRBJ2-7	many	TGTGCCAGCTCATCAACCGGGACAGGGGGCGAGCGGGGGTACGAGCAGTACTTC	CASSSTGTGGERGYEQYF
TRBD2	12	TRBV9	TRBJ2-3	once	TGTGCCAGCCGGACTAGCGGGGGCCCCCAGTATTTT	CASRTSGGPQYF
.	13	TRBV27	TRBJ2-3	few	TGTGCCAGCAGTTTATGGGGCACAGATACGCAGTATTTT	CASSLWGTDTQYF
.	13	TRBV6-2/TRBV6-3	TRBJ2-2	few	TGTGCCAGCAGAATTGGTAGCGCCGGGGAGCTGTTTTTT	CASRIGSAGELFF
.	14	TRBV6-2/TRBV6-3	TRBJ1-6	.	TGTGCCAGCAGTTACGGCAGGGATAATTCACCCCTCCACTTT	CASSYGRDNSPLHF
.	11	TRBV7-9	TRBJ2-7	few	TGTGCCAGCAGAGTAGGGGGAGAGCAGTACTTC	CASRVGGEQYF
.	12	TRBV18	TRBJ2-5	many	TGTGCCAGCTCACCAATACAAGAGACCCAGTACTTC	CASSPIQETQYF
TRBD2	18	TRBV4-1	TRBJ2-1	.	TGCGCCAGCAGCCAAGGACTAGCGGGGGGGCTATCCTACAATGAGCAGTTCTTC	CASSQGLAGGLSYNEQFF
TRBD1	14	TRBV6-2/TRBV6-3	TRBJ1-2	.	TGTGCCAGCAGTTACCGACAGGGGTACTATGGCTACACCTTC	CASSYRQGYYGYTF
TRBD2	13	TRBV28	TRBJ2-3	few	TGTGCCAGCTTGAGCGGGACGCCAGATACGCAGTATTTT	CASLSGTPDTQYF
.	15	TRBV29-1	TRBJ1-2	.	TGCAGCGTTGACCTCACAGGTACTACCAGCTATGGCTACACCTTC	CSVDLTGTTSYGYTF
.	16	TRBV6-1	TRBJ1-3	.	TGTGCCAGCAGTGAGATGGGGGGGGGTTCTGGAAACACCATATATTTT	CASSEMGGGSGNTIYF
TRBD1	15	TRBV7-2	TRBJ1-2	.	TGTGCCAGCAGCTTAGGGCAGGGGGCGTTTTATGGCTACACCTTC	CASSLGQGAFYGYTF
TRBD1	14	TRBV6-2/TRBV6-3	TRBJ2-3	once	TGTGCCAGCAGTACAGGGGGCAACGCATATACGCAGTATTTT	CASSTGGNAYTQYF
.	13	TRBV6-1	TRBJ1-6	few	TGTGCCAGCAAGACAGTCTATAATTCACCCCTCCACTTT	CASKTVYNSPLHF
.	17	TRBV6-1	TRBJ1-1	.	TGTGCCAGCAGTTCCGAGCCGGTCGGACAGATTAACACTGAAGCTTTCTTT	CASSSEPVGQINTEAFF
TRBD1	14	TRBV3-1	TRBJ2-1	many	TGTGCCAGCAACGGACAGGGGAGATACAATGAGCAGTTCTTC	CASNGQGRYNEQFF
TRBD1	13	TRBV12-3/TRBV12-4	TRBJ1-1	few	TGTGCCAGCAGTTTGATTGGGACAGGGAAAGTTTTCTTT	CASSLIGTGKVFF
.	15	TRBV19	TRBJ1-5	many	TGTGCCAGTAGTATACAAATGGACGGGGATCAGCCCCAGCATTTT	CASSIQMDGDQPQHF
TRBD1	15	TRBV3-1	TRBJ1-6	medium-sized	TGTGCCAGCAGTCGACAGGGGGCGAATGGTTCACCCCTCCACTTT	CASSRQGANGSPLHF
.	15	TRBV20-1	TRBJ1-1	.	TGCAGTGCTAGGGGTCTTGGGGTGGGGAACACTGAAGCTTTCTTT	CSARGLGVGNTEAFF
TRBD1	13	TRBV12-3/TRBV12-4	TRBJ2-7	few	TGTGCCAGCAGTCCGGGACAGAGCTACGAGCAGTACTTC	CASSPGQSYEQYF
.	17	TRBV28	TRBJ2-7	.	TGTGCCAGCAGTAATGCTTTCGTCGCGACGGACCCGTACGAGCAGTACTTC	CASSNAFVATDPYEQYF